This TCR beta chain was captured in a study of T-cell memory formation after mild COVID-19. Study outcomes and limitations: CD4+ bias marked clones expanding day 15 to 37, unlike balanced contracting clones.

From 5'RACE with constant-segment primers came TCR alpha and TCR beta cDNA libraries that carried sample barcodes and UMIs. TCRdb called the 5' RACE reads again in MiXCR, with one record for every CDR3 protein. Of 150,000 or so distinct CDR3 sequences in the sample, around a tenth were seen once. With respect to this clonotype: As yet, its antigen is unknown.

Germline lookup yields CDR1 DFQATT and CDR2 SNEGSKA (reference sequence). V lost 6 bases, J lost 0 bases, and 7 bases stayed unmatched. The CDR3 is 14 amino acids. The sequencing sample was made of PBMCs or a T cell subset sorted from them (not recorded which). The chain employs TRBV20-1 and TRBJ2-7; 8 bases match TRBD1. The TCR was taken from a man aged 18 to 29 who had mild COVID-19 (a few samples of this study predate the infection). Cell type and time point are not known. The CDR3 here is CSATRDRNSYEQYF. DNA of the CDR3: TGCAGTGCCACCCGGGACAGGAACTCCTACGAGCAGTACTTC.